Listed here are 4 T cell receptor beta chains from one sample, sequenced in a study of cytomegalovirus exposure and HLA in healthy donors. This PCR relied on a set of 60 Vbeta primers and 13 Jbeta primers. Profiled with immunoSEQ multiplex PCR; TCRdb holds only in-frame clones, not every one. The table includes 100,000 to 150,000 clones, approximately 69% detected once. Material for sequencing was PBMCs. All receptors come from a man aged 40-50 years in good health and CMV-seropositive.

The chain recombines TRBV29-1 with TRBJ1-1; D uncertain. Germline CDR1 is SQVTM and CDR2 is ANQGSEA. The V gene lost 6 bases and the J gene lost 1 base, with 12 bases spanning the gap. The CDR3 runs to 13 residues. The CDR3, as DNA: TGCAGCGTCCTACGGGGATCGAACACTGAAGCTTTCTTT. It is translated as CSVLRGSNTEAFF.

About this clone: The junction departs from germline at one end; a sequencing error may be responsible. J is TRBJ2-3 and V is TRBV28; TRBD2 matches 8 bases. CDR1 and CDR2 from the germline V gene are MDHEN and SYDVKM. The CDR3 extends over 13 amino acids. The DNA for the CDR3 is TGTGCCAGCACTTTAGCGGGGCCAGATACGCAGTATTTT. Its protein is CASTLAGPDTQYF.

In DNA, the CDR3 is TGTGCCAGCAGCTTACCAGGGTCCGGAAACACCATATATTTT. Protein sequence: CASSLPGSGNTIYF. This sequence joins TRBV7-2 and TRBJ1-3, with D perhaps TRBD1 (5 bases). V lost 2 bases, J lost 4 bases, and 9 bases lay in between. From germline, CDR1 is SGHTA and CDR2 FQGNSA. The length of the CDR3 is 14 residues.

CDR3 region: CASSLEGGPLNEQFF. DNA for the CDR3: TGTGCCAGCAGCTTAGAAGGGGGCCCCCTCAATGAGCAGTTCTTC. The rearrangement uses TRBV7-9 and TRBJ2-1, with TRBD1 identical over 7 bases. Germline-derived CDR1 and CDR2 are SEHNR and FQNEAQ (reference sequence). The V segment lost 1 base and the J segment 6 bases; nucleotides outside the gene matches: 6. This CDR3 comprises 15 residues.